Listed below are T cell receptor beta chains from one sample, sequenced in a study of beta chain features in type 1 diabetes. Assay: immunoSEQ multiplex PCR; the TCRdb copy retains only in-frame clones and omits some. The sample lists hundreds of thousands of clones, 13% occurring once. Sequencing was performed on naive CD4+ T cells from blood. The origin of the receptors is a man in his late teens or twenties with type 1 diabetes. CDR3s include the opening cysteine and the closing phenylalanine or tryptophan. Not all rows give a size; the values are once, few, many and, for expanded clones, a class.

clone size,J gene,V gene,CDR3 protein
-,TRBJ2-4,TRBV29-1,CSVLGAGGNIQYF
-,TRBJ1-1,TRBV5-1,CASSLAEGRTEAFF
few,TRBJ2-3,TRBV27,CASSRLLEDTQYF
few,TRBJ1-2,TRBV19,CASRAVLEYGYTF
-,TRBJ1-2,TRBV10-3,CAIGIASNYGYTF
-,TRBJ2-6,TRBV5-6,CASSFDRGRTNVLTF
few,TRBJ2-2,TRBV5-1,CASSLDREDTGELFF
-,TRBJ2-2,TRBV28,CASSSPDTGELFF
-,TRBJ2-5,TRBV5-1,CASSLGLSSRGGGTQYF
-,TRBJ2-7,TRBV13,CASSLRRPTGEQYF
-,TRBJ2-7,TRBV19,CASSKEEGPYEQYF
-,TRBJ2-1,TRBV28,CASSRDRAGRNEQFF
-,TRBJ2-1,TRBV5-1,CASSPPNSYNEQFF
few,TRBJ1-2,TRBV2,CASSVGPDGYTF
-,TRBJ1-1,TRBV7-2,CASSRGGDEAFF
-,TRBJ1-4,TRBV7-9,CASSLGGSNEKLFF
few,TRBJ2-7,TRBV6-6,CASSYRGGEQYF
-,TRBJ2-5,TRBV5-6,CASSPHEAKPQETQYF
few,TRBJ1-1,TRBV7-9,CASSWGTGGEAFF
few,TRBJ2-7,TRBV5-1,CASSNAYEQYF
few,TRBJ1-3,TRBV2,CASSEPRGNTIYF
few,TRBJ1-4,TRBV7-6,CASSLGTTGTSEKLFF
-,TRBJ2-7,TRBV6-1,CASSDRGGYEQYF
-,TRBJ2-1,TRBV9,CASSVVGSSGSYNEQFF
few,TRBJ2-3,TRBV7-9,CASRRRDPHTDTQYF
-,TRBJ1-6,TRBV30,CAWSVLENSPLHF
few,TRBJ2-3,TRBV30,CAWSGTVNTDTQYF
few,TRBJ2-5,TRBV30,CAWSPLEQETQYF
few,TRBJ2-7,TRBV5-4,CASSALGGGFREQYF
-,TRBJ1-5,TRBV30,CAWSRARHEPQHF
-,TRBJ1-1,TRBV29-1,CSVERGAGTEAFF
few,TRBJ2-7,TRBV10-3,CAISESPQDEQYF
few,TRBJ2-1,TRBV28,CASSSTGANEQFF
-,TRBJ2-5,TRBV4-1,CASSQEPSGGFETQYF
few,TRBJ2-7,TRBV19,CASSNGQQSSYEQYF
-,TRBJ2-3,TRBV6-5,CASSYSGQGSTDTQYF
few,TRBJ2-2,TRBV11-3,CASSLGAVVGNTGELFF
few,TRBJ1-4,TRBV7-3,CASSPTGTVGEKLFF
-,TRBJ2-1,TRBV30,CAWSATPWLGDEQFF
-,TRBJ2-2,TRBV2,CASSLVLDTGELFF
-,TRBJ1-2,TRBV9,CASSVIKTGLPDYGYTF
few,TRBJ2-6,TRBV29-1,CSVWEGSGANVLTF
-,TRBJ2-5,TRBV2,CASSGQWTQYF
-,TRBJ1-2,TRBV9,CASSDRDFYTF
few,TRBJ2-1,TRBV7-3,CASSSGAEMDEQFF